These 27 T cell receptor beta chains were all obtained from the same sample, sequenced in a study of shared clonotypes between healthy human individuals. Profiling relied on immunoSEQ multiplex PCR, and the TCRdb table lists in-frame clones only, not all of them. Altogether almost 750,000 clones are present, roughly 72% being singletons, with the ten largest covering about 1.7%. Sequences were obtained from memory CD4+ T cells sorted from blood. Indicated subset: CD45RA-negative fraction. These receptors were obtained from a woman younger than 45 in good health.

This clone was counted a few times. The chain employs TRBV5-8 and TRBJ2-3, with TRBD2 identical over 14 bases. The junction had 5 bases not matched to a gene; V was cut back by 2 bases and J by 6 bases. The CDR3 runs 16 residues. Germline assignment: CDR1 SGHTS and CDR2 YDEGEE. The CDR3 loop is CASSLGTSGSWDTQYF. As DNA, the CDR3 is TGTGCCAGCAGCTTAGGGACTAGCGGGAGTTGGGATACGCAGTATTTT. Supplemented by reference TRBV5-8 and TRBJ2-3, the full variable domain reads EAGVTQSPTHLIKTRGQQATLRCSPISGHTSVYWYQQALGLGLQFLLWYDEGEERNRGNFPPRFSGRQFPNYSSELNVNALELEDSALYLCASSLGTSGSWDTQYFGPGTRLTVL.

This clone was detected a few times. This chain links TRBV4-1 with TRBJ1-5; 11 nucleotides agree with TRBD1. This CDR3 is built from 16 residues. Germline CDR1 is MGHRA and CDR2 is YSYEKL. The J segment lost 1 base and the V segment lost 3 bases, leaving 2 bases of the junction unmatched. The CDR3 DNA follows: TGCGCCAGCAGCCAGGGACAGGGGGGGAGCAATCAGCCCCAGCATTTT. Translating it yields CASSQGQGGSNQPQHF.

A few counts support this clone. The CDR3, as DNA: TGTGCCAGCAGTGAAGCGGGAGAGGCAGATACGCAGTATTTT. It specifies CASSEAGEADTQYF. J is TRBJ2-3 and V is TRBV6-4, with 8 bases aligning to TRBD2. The CDR3 extends over 14 amino acids. With V trimmed by 3 bases and J by 4 bases, 3 bases remained unmatched. In germline, CDR1 is MRHNA, CDR2 SNTAGT.

The CDR3 sequence: CASSMGGRAYEQYF. Here the CDR3 DNA reads TGTGCCAGTAGTATGGGCGGGAGGGCCTACGAGCAGTACTTC. This sequence joins TRBV19 and TRBJ2-7, with 9 bases matching TRBD2. CDR1 is LNHDA and CDR2 is SQIVND in the germline V gene (reference sequence). V was pared by 3 bases and J by 2 bases, with 2 bases of the junction left unmatched. This CDR3 has 14 residues.

The chain recombines TRBV11-2 with TRBJ2-2; D not resolved. V was clipped by 3 bases and J by 4 bases, with 12 bases between them. This CDR3 contains 15 residues. The V gene's germline CDR1 is SGHAT and CDR2 FQNNGV. CDR3 loop: CASSFQDPSTGELFF. CDR3 DNA sequence: TGTGCCAGCAGCTTCCAAGACCCTTCCACCGGGGAGCTGTTTTTT.

The chain uses TRBV28 and TRBJ1-2; D gene ambiguous. Deletions cut 8 bases from V and 6 bases from J, with 13 bases between. Germline-derived CDR1 and CDR2 are MDHEN and SYDVKM. The CDR3 sequence is 12 residues long. This chain's CDR3 is CASSPHLHGYTF. For the CDR3, the DNA is TGTGCCAGCTCCCCCCATTTACATGGCTACACCTTC.

The chain uses TRBV11-2 and TRBJ1-5; the D gene is possibly TRBD1 (6 bases). Trimming left V 0 bases short and J 1 base short, with 10 bases between. This CDR3 is built from 16 residues. Per germline, CDR1 SGHAT and CDR2 FQNNGV. CDR3 nucleotide sequence: TGTGCCAGCAGCTTAGATACGGGACACAGCAATCAGCCCCAGCATTTT. It translates to CASSLDTGHSNQPQHF.

The V gene is TRBV6-5, the J gene TRBJ2-1, with 8 bases fitting TRBD1. Germline-derived CDR1 and CDR2 are MNHEY and SVGAGI. The CDR3 is made up of 15 amino acids. The junction had 9 bases not matched to a gene; V was cut back by 2 bases and J by 9 bases. CDR3 residues: CASSYRQGALGEQFF. The CDR3 bases are TGTGCCAGCAGTTACCGGCAGGGGGCGCTGGGTGAGCAGTTCTTC.

V gene TRBV28 combines with J gene TRBJ1-5; D not resolved. Trimming took 3 bases from V and 6 from J, leaving 12 bases between them. This CDR3 spans 14 amino acids. Per germline, CDR1 MDHEN and CDR2 SYDVKM. CDR3 DNA sequence: TGTGCCAGCAGTTTTGGGTCTACAGCTCAGCCCCAGCATTTT. The encoded protein is CASSFGSTAQPQHF.

A single count supports this clone. The gene calls are TRBV19 and TRBJ2-7, with D perhaps given as TRBD1 or TRBD2 (7 bases each). The V and J ends lost 6 bases and 6 bases respectively, with 18 bases between them. Per germline, CDR1 LNHDA and CDR2 SQIVND (reference sequence). There are 14 residues in the CDR3. The CDR3 bases are TGTGCCAGTAGGGGCGGACGGGGGGACAGCGAGCAGTACTTC. It specifies CASRGGRGDSEQYF.

In this sample, this clone turned up a few times. V usage is TRBV5-1 and J usage is TRBJ2-2; 9 positions agree with TRBD1. This CDR3 has 15 residues. J was trimmed by 6 bases and V by 4 bases; bases with no gene match: 7. Germline lookup yields CDR1 SGHRS and CDR2 YFSETQ. The CDR3 coding sequence is TGCGCCAGCAGCCAGGACAGGGGATCGGCCGGGGAGCTGTTTTTT. Amino acids: CASSQDRGSAGELFF.

The V call is TRBV5-4, the J call TRBJ2-1, with D tentatively TRBD1 or TRBD2 (7 bases each). The CDR3 is made up of 13 amino acids. Germline CDR1 SGHNT, CDR2 YYREEE (reference sequence). V gave up 4 bases and J gave up 9 bases, with 14 bases separating them. As DNA, the CDR3 is TGTGCCAGCAGCCCAGACAGGGAGGGTGAGCAGTTCTTC. Translated, it gives CASSPDREGEQFF.

As regards this clone: The sample contains more than one DNA sequence encoding this CDR3. This chain connects TRBV27 to TRBJ2-2; D is possibly TRBD2 (6 bases). This CDR3 is 14 amino acids long. Per germline, CDR1 MNHEY and CDR2 SMNVEV (reference sequence). The V gene lost 3 bases and the J gene lost 5 bases, with 10 bases spanning the gap. Here the CDR3 DNA reads TGTGCCAGCAGTTTGCGGGATAGGACCGGGGAGCTGTTTTTT. This codes for CASSLRDRTGELFF.

This clone came up a few times. The chain joins TRBV9 to TRBJ2-3; D gene unclear. V lost 3 bases and J lost 2, with 13 bases in between. This CDR3 is built from 15 residues. The germline gives CDR1 SGDLS, CDR2 YYNGEE. DNA of the CDR3: TGTGCCAGCAGCGATAGACTCGGGCCCACAGATACGCAGTATTTT. Translating gives CASSDRLGPTDTQYF.

The chain links TRBV10-2 to TRBJ2-7; weak D call: TRBD2 (7 bases). V was clipped by 4 bases and J by 7 bases, with 14 bases between them. The CDR3 is 13 amino acids. Germline CDR1 and CDR2: WSHSY and SAAADI. CDR3 sequence reads: CASSGQVGGEQYF. The CDR3 nucleotides are TGCGCCAGCAGTGGACAGGTCGGGGGGGAGCAGTACTTC.

This clone was counted between two and nine times. The V gene is TRBV11-2, the J gene TRBJ2-7; D is possibly TRBD1 (5 bases). The CDR3 runs 16 residues. The germline V gene encodes CDR1 SGHAT and CDR2 FQNNGV. Trimming removed 5 bases at V and 2 bases at J, with 19 bases between. CDR3 in amino acids: CASSTMARQFTYEQYF. The CDR3 nucleotides read TGTGCCAGCAGCACGATGGCACGACAGTTTACCTACGAGCAGTACTTC.

The chain is built from TRBV25-1 and TRBJ2-7; a weak D match, TRBD1 (6 bases). V lost 6 bases, J lost 2 bases, and 17 bases lay in between. The CDR3 extends over 15 amino acids. Germline CDR1 reads MGHDK; CDR2 reads SYGVNS. The CDR3 DNA reads TGTGCCAGCAGCGGCACAGGGATCAACCCCTACGAGCAGTACTTC. This gives the protein CASSGTGINPYEQYF.

With regard to this clone: Other DNA sequences within the sample encode an identical CDR3. J is TRBJ2-2 and V is TRBV28; 10 bases match TRBD1. This CDR3 has 15 residues. With V trimmed by 6 bases and J by 5 bases, 6 bases remained unmatched. CDR1 and CDR2 (germline): MDHEN, SYDVKM. The CDR3 spells CASRRQGARTGELFF. CDR3 DNA: TGTGCCAGCAGAAGACAGGGGGCGCGGACCGGGGAGCTGTTTTTT.

The CDR3 nucleotides read TGCGCCAGCAGTGAGTCACGGGATCCGTTGTACTTC. It encodes CASSESRDPLYF. The J gene is TRBJ2-5, the V gene TRBV10-1; a possible D gene is TRBD2 (5 bases). The germline CDR1 and CDR2 sequences are WNHNN and SYGVQD (reference sequence). The V gene lost 0 bases and the J gene lost 13 bases, with 12 bases spanning the gap. The CDR3 has 12 amino acids.

The V call is TRBV28, the J call TRBJ2-5; D may be TRBD1 (6 bases). The CDR3 length is 15 residues. CDR1 is MDHEN and CDR2 is SYDVKM in the germline V gene. DNA for the CDR3: TGTGCTGCCGACAGGTCCACGATGCCACAAGAGACCCAGTACTTC. Translating gives CAADRSTMPQETQYF.

The V call is TRBV21-1, the J call TRBJ2-5; the table's D call of TRBD2 was not tested on the DNA. TRBV21-1 is labeled a pseudogene. This CDR3 has 16 amino acids. The CDR3 here is CASSKRGGSSQETQYF. In nucleotides, the CDR3 is TGTGCCAGCAGCAAACGCGGAGGCTCATCTCAAGAGACCCAGTACTTC.

The chain uses TRBV18 and TRBJ2-3; the match to TRBD2 covers 8 bases. Germline values: CDR1 KGHSH, CDR2 LQKENI. The CDR3 spans 17 residues. The V and J ends lost 5 bases and 4 bases, in that order; junction bases with no gene match: 14. The CDR3 nucleotides read TGTGCCAGCTCAAAACAACCCCCGGGACTAGGAGCAGATACGCAGTATTTT. Translated: CASSKQPPGLGADTQYF.

The chain has TRBV18 and TRBJ2-5, with TRBD1 matching 7 bases. Germline CDR1 and CDR2: KGHSH and LQKENI. This CDR3 is built from 15 residues. J gave up 5 bases and V 4 bases, and 10 bases lay outside the gene matches. The CDR3 DNA follows: TGTGCCAGCTCACGAAGACAGGGCGCCCCCGAGACCCAGTACTTC. Translation: CASSRRQGAPETQYF.

V gene TRBV4-1 combines with J gene TRBJ2-2; D remains ambiguous. The V gene's germline CDR1 is MGHRA and CDR2 YSYEKL. V dropped 0 bases and J dropped 9 bases, with 8 bases sitting between them. This CDR3 is built from 13 residues. For the CDR3, the DNA is TGCGCCAGCAGCCAAGACACTGCCAGGGAGCTGTTTTTT. This encodes CASSQDTARELFF.

This rearrangement joins TRBV7-9 to TRBJ2-1; no reliable D call. V was shortened by 5 bases and J by 10 bases, with 9 bases between the two germline ends. Germline V gives CDR1 SEHNR, CDR2 FQNEAQ (reference sequence). This CDR3 is 11 amino acids long. CDR3 bases: TGTGCCAGCAGCGCGAGGTGGGAGCAGTTCTTC. Protein: CASSARWEQFF.

The rearrangement uses TRBV29-1 and TRBJ2-5; 8 bases agree with TRBD2. Germline V gene sequence: CDR1 SQVTM, CDR2 ANQGSEA. This CDR3 spans 13 amino acids. The J segment lost 3 bases and the V segment lost 5 bases, leaving 5 bases of the junction unmatched. The CDR3 is CSVPSAGEETQYF. CDR3 DNA: TGCAGCGTTCCCTCAGCGGGAGAAGAGACCCAGTACTTC.

The chain has TRBV29-1 and TRBJ2-1; TRBD2 might be the D (5 bases). Germline V gives CDR1 SQVTM, CDR2 ANQGSEA. This CDR3 is 14 amino acids long. V was trimmed by 6 bases and J by 0 bases, leaving 12 bases between them. CDR3 region: CSVRGKSSYNEQFF. DNA for the CDR3: TGCAGCGTCCGGGGTAAAAGCTCCTACAATGAGCAGTTCTTC.